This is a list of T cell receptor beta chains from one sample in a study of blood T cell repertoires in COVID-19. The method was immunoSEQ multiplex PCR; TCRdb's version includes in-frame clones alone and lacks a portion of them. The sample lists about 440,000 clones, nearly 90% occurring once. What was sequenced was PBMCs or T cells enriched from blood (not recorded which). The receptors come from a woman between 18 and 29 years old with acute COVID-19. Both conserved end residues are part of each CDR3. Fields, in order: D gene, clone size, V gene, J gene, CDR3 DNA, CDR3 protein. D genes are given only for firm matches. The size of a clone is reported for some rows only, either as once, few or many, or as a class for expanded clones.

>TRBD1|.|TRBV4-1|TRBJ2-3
TGCGCCAGCAGCCACTCAACAGGGGGCGTTTCAGATACGCAGTATTTT
CASSHSTGGVSDTQYF
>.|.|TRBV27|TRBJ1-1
TGTGCCAGCAGTACTTGGGCCGTCACCTCCGGCACTGAAGCTTTCTTT
CASSTWAVTSGTEAFF
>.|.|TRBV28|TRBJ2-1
TGTGCCAGCAAGGGAGTCTCCTACAATGAGCAGTTCTTC
CASKGVSYNEQFF
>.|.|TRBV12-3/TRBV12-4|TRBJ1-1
TGTGCCAGCAGCAACAGAGGGGGCACTGAAGCTTTCTTT
CASSNRGGTEAFF
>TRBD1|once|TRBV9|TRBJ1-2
TGTGCCAGCCGTCGGGACAGGGGGCCCCATGGCTACACCTTC
CASRRDRGPHGYTF
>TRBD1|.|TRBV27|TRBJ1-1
TGTGCCAGCAGATACGGGACAGAGATGTCTGAAGCTTTCTTT
CASRYGTEMSEAFF
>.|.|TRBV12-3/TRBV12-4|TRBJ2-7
TGTGCCAGCAGTCCCACACTAGGCTACGAGCAGTACTTC
CASSPTLGYEQYF
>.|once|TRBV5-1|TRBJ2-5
TGCGCCAGCAGCTTGGGGGGTGGGAGCAGCGTCATAGTGACCCAGTACTTC
CASSLGGGSSVIVTQYF
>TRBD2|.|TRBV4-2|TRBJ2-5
TGTGCCAGCAGCCAAGTGTCTAGCGGGGGGGCCGGGGAGACCCAGTACTTC
CASSQVSSGGAGETQYF
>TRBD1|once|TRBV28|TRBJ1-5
TGTGCCAGCAGCCTGACAGGGGGCTGGCAGCCCCAGCATTTT
CASSLTGGWQPQHF
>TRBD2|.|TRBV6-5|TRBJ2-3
TGTGCCACGCGGGGAGGGCCGGTGGGAGATACGCAGTATTTT
CATRGGPVGDTQYF
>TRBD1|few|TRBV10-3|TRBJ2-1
TGTGCCATCAGTGAGTTCAAATGGGACAGGGCGCCCTACAATGAGCAGTTCTTC
CAISEFKWDRAPYNEQFF
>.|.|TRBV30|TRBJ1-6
TGTGCCTGGAGTGTACTGGGCAGCAGCTCCTATAATTCACCCCTCCACTTT
CAWSVLGSSSYNSPLHF
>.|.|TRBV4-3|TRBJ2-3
TGCGCCAGCAGCCCTACGTCCGGGGTCGGGCAGTATTTT
CASSPTSGVGQYF
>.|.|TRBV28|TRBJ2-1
TGTGCCAGCAGTTTTTCGCTCCTAGCGTCTCTCTACAATGAGCAGTTCTTC
CASSFSLLASLYNEQFF
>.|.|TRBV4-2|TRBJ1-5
TGTGCCAGCAGCCAAGAAGGGGGAAGACAAGGGAATCAGCCCCAGCATTTT
CASSQEGGRQGNQPQHF
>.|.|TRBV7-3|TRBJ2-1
TGTGCCAGCAGCTTAACGGGCCTCAATGAGCAGTTCTTC
CASSLTGLNEQFF
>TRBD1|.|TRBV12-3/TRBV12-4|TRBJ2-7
TGTGCCAGCATAGGACAGGGGAAATACGAGCAGTACTTC
CASIGQGKYEQYF
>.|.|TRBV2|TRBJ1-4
TGTGCCAGCAGGGGCCAGCCAACTAATGAAAAACTGTTTTTT
CASRGQPTNEKLFF
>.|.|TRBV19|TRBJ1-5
TGTGCCAGTAGTGCCACCAAACAGGATTATAGCAATCAGCCCCAGCATTTT
CASSATKQDYSNQPQHF
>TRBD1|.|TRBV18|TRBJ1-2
TGTGCCAGCTCCCCTACACGGGGACAGGTCTGGGATGGCTACACCTTC
CASSPTRGQVWDGYTF
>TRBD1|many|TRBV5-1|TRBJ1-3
TGCGCCAGCAGCACCGGGACAGCTGGAAACACCATATATTTT
CASSTGTAGNTIYF
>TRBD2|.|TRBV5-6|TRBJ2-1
TGTGCCAGCAGCCTCGAAGGGACTACCTTCTACAATGAGCAGTTCTTC
CASSLEGTTFYNEQFF
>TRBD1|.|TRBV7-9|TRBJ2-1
TGTGCCAGCAGCTTCGACGACAGGGGTAACAATGAGCAGTTCTTC
CASSFDDRGNNEQFF
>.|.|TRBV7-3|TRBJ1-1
TGTGCCAGCAGCTTGGGGAGGAACACTGAAGCTTTCTTT
CASSLGRNTEAFF
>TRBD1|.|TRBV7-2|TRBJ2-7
TGTGCCAGCAGCCCACGACAGGGGGCGCGCGAGCAGTACTTC
CASSPRQGAREQYF
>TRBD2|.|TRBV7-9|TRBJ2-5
TGTGCCAGCAGCTTAGATGGCGGGAGGGATCAAGAGACCCAGTACTTC
CASSLDGGRDQETQYF
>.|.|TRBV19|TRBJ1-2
TGTGCCAGTAGTCCGACAGGCCTCTATGGCTACACCTTC
CASSPTGLYGYTF
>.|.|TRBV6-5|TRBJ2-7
TGTGCCAGTAAACAGGGTCGGAGCGAGCAGTACTTC
CASKQGRSEQYF
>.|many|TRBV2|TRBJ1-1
TGTGCCAGCACCGTCCCGGGGGTTGTAGCTTTCTTT
CASTVPGVVAFF
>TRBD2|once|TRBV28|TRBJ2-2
TGTGCCAGCAGCCTTCCCAGGCGGGAGGGCCCCACCGGGGAGCTGTTTTTT
CASSLPRREGPTGELFF
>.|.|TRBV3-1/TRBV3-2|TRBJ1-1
TGTGCCAGCAGCCAAGGACAGAGAAACACTGAAGCTTTCTTT
CASSQGQRNTEAFF
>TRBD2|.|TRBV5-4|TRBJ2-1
TGTGCCAGCAGCCGAGGACAGGGTCGGTCTAGCGGGAGGGCCGATGAGCAGTTCTTC
CASSRGQGRSSGRADEQFF